This entry is about one T cell receptor (beta chain). The antigen is undetermined. Each CD8+ T cell subset was flow-sorted in triplicate. Every sort contained 250,000 to 300,000 cells. This sample was taken from a study of CXCR3-negative and CXCR3-positive naive CD8 T cells. TRB cDNA was prepared as libraries by UMI-labeled 5' RACE. Reanalyzing the 5' RACE reads, TCRdb keeps one entry per CDR3 protein, without DNA. The sample data list 100,000 to 150,000 distinct CDR3 sequences. Study-wide results and caveats: Both naive subsets showed comparably high diversity, and memory CD8+ cells showed much lower diversity.

The CDR3 totals 14 residues. Germline V gene sequence: CDR1 SGHTA, CDR2 FQGTGA. The V and J genes are TRBV7-3 and TRBJ2-1; TCRdb outputs TRBD1, but without DNA this stays unchecked. What was sequenced was naive CXCR3- CD8+ T cells from blood. Subset: CD45RO-CCR7+CD27+CD95- naive CD8+ T cells lacking CXCR3 (TNR3-). The clonotype was recovered from a human donor in good health. Some clones in this sample may be carry-over from other donors' samples. CDR3 residues: CASSLSSPGGEQFF.